The rows below give T cell receptor beta chains drawn from one sample of a study of Japanese encephalitis immunity and Zika vaccine responses. TCRdb passed the 5' RACE reads through MiXCR, listing each CDR3 protein once. Among roughly 160 distinct CDR3 sequences listed, 12% were seen once. The material sequenced was antigen-activated CD4+ T cells from blood, cultured, taken during a Zika inactivated vaccine study. The receptors here all came from an adult woman who received an inactivated Zika virus vaccine. Each CDR3 is given with its conserved first and last residue. A D gene is named only where the DNA matches it firmly.

v_call: TRBV28
d_call: TRBD1
j_call: TRBJ1-1
cdr3_aa: CASSFPRQGVGAEAFF

v_call: TRBV7-8
d_call: -
j_call: TRBJ2-1
cdr3_aa: CASSQGRGQSHYNEQFF

v_call: TRBV20-1
d_call: TRBD1
j_call: TRBJ1-2
cdr3_aa: CSAQGVFYGYTF

v_call: TRBV7-9
d_call: TRBD1
j_call: TRBJ2-7
cdr3_aa: CASSTRTGMGDEQYF

v_call: TRBV19
d_call: -
j_call: TRBJ1-4
cdr3_aa: CASGPGYEKLFF

v_call: TRBV4-1
d_call: TRBD1
j_call: TRBJ2-2
cdr3_aa: CASSQRGPSRDRGRVGNTGELFF

v_call: TRBV7-6
d_call: -
j_call: TRBJ1-5
cdr3_aa: CASSLGGYPNQPQHF

v_call: TRBV6-6
d_call: -
j_call: TRBJ1-1
cdr3_aa: CASSQTEMNTEAFF

v_call: TRBV23-1
d_call: TRBD1
j_call: TRBJ2-7
cdr3_aa: CASSQNRDRGPYEQYF

v_call: TRBV12-3/TRBV12-4
d_call: TRBD1
j_call: TRBJ2-1
cdr3_aa: CASSPLTGGPYNEQFF

v_call: TRBV7-3
d_call: -
j_call: TRBJ2-1
cdr3_aa: CATASGPNNEQFF

v_call: TRBV24-1
d_call: TRBD2
j_call: TRBJ2-3
cdr3_aa: CATSDALAGGPDTQYF

v_call: TRBV3-1
d_call: TRBD2
j_call: TRBJ2-1
cdr3_aa: CASKRGTYNEQFF